The rows below give T cell receptor beta chains drawn from one sample of a study of blood T cell repertoires in COVID-19. Generated by immunoSEQ multiplex PCR, the TCRdb table keeps only in-frame clones and is missing some. The data show 200,000 to 300,000 clones, with about 89% seen just once and 2% to 2.5% held by the top ten. The sample consisted of peripheral blood. The receptors here all came from a woman in her 50s with acute or convalescent COVID-19. Each CDR3 is given with its conserved first and last residue. Fields, in order: J gene, clone size, V gene, D gene, CDR3 DNA, CDR3 protein. D genes are given only for firm matches. Size is omitted from some rows. Given values are once, few, many or a class for expanded clones.

>TRBJ2-7|NA|TRBV5-1|TRBD1
TGCGCCAGCAGCGGACAGGGTATTAGCTCCTACGAGCAGTACTTC
CASSGQGISSYEQYF
>TRBJ1-1|NA|TRBV11-1|NA
TGTGCCAGCAGCTTCCGTAACCTGGGGCGGACTGAAGCTTTCTTT
CASSFRNLGRTEAFF
>TRBJ1-5|NA|TRBV4-1|TRBD1
TGCGCCAGCAGCCCGAACAGGGGTTCTAGCAATCAGCCCCAGCATTTT
CASSPNRGSSNQPQHF
>TRBJ1-2|NA|TRBV9|TRBD1
TGTGCCAGCAGCCACAGGGGGCTAGGGGGCTACACCTTC
CASSHRGLGGYTF
>TRBJ1-5|NA|TRBV28|NA
TGTGCCAGCAGTTCCCGGGACACAGGAAATCAGCCCCAGCATTTT
CASSSRDTGNQPQHF
>TRBJ2-2|NA|TRBV4-1|NA
TGCGCCAGCAGCTCCCTAACCGGGGAGCTGTTTTTT
CASSSLTGELFF
>TRBJ2-4|NA|TRBV9|NA
TGTGCCAGCAGCGTATCCAGTGCAAAAAACATTCAGTACTTC
CASSVSSAKNIQYF
>TRBJ1-2|NA|TRBV7-9|NA
TGTGCCAGCAGCCCCCCTGGACAGACCTATGGCTACACCTTC
CASSPPGQTYGYTF
>TRBJ2-7|NA|TRBV19|NA
TGTGCCAGTAGTCCGAGACAGTCTGGCTACGAGCAGTACTTC
CASSPRQSGYEQYF
>TRBJ2-7|NA|TRBV11-2|NA
TGTGCCAGCAGCCCAAATCAAGTGCGGCAGTACTTC
CASSPNQVRQYF
>TRBJ1-2|NA|TRBV30|NA
TGTGCCTGGAGGACTGCCGCGACGGTTGGCTACACCTTC
CAWRTAATVGYTF
>TRBJ1-6|NA|TRBV6-2/TRBV6-3|NA
TGTGCCAGCAGTTATACAGGGAATGATTCACCCCTCCACTTT
CASSYTGNDSPLHF
>TRBJ1-2|NA|TRBV6-1|NA
TGTGCCAGCAGTGAAACAAGCTATGGCTACACCTTC
CASSETSYGYTF
>TRBJ2-7|NA|TRBV6-1|NA
TGTGCCAGCAGTGGCACCATCGGTCGTACTAGCCGGGCTTACGAGCAGTACTTC
CASSGTIGRTSRAYEQYF
>TRBJ1-4|NA|TRBV15|TRBD1
TGTGCCACCAGCAGAGGCGGGGCAGGGGGAAATGAAAAACTGTTTTTT
CATSRGGAGGNEKLFF
>TRBJ2-3|NA|TRBV5-1|TRBD2
TGCGCCAGCAGCCGCTCCGGGACTAGCGGCACAGATACGCAGTATTTT
CASSRSGTSGTDTQYF
>TRBJ1-3|NA|TRBV7-8|TRBD1
TGTGCCAGCAGCAAGGACAGGGGAGGTTTTGGCATATATTTT
CASSKDRGGFGIYF
>TRBJ2-3|NA|TRBV7-2|TRBD2
TGTGCCAGCAGCTTAGCCAGCGGGAGTCCAGATACGCAGTATTTT
CASSLASGSPDTQYF
>TRBJ1-1|NA|TRBV28|TRBD1
TGTGCCAGCAGTTTAATCAGGGGGCGGCCGGCGAACACTGAAGCTTTCTTT
CASSLIRGRPANTEAFF
>TRBJ1-1|NA|TRBV28|NA
TGTGCCAGCAGTCCCCCGGGGGGGATGAACACTGAAGCTTTCTTT
CASSPPGGMNTEAFF
>TRBJ2-7|NA|TRBV6-5|TRBD1
TGTGCCAGCAGCTCTCCCGGGACAGGGTTGGACGAGCAGTACTTC
CASSSPGTGLDEQYF
>TRBJ1-4|NA|TRBV28|NA
TGTGCCAGCAGCCCTCCGGACAATGGTGAAAAACTGTTTTTT
CASSPPDNGEKLFF
>TRBJ2-5|few|TRBV19|TRBD2
TGTGCCAGTAGTCCTTCCCGGACTAGCGGGGGACAAGAGACCCAGTACTTC
CASSPSRTSGGQETQYF
>TRBJ2-1|NA|TRBV7-2|NA
TGTGCCAGCAGCTTAGCGAGCAATGAGCAGTTCTTC
CASSLASNEQFF
>TRBJ2-7|NA|TRBV19|NA
TGTGCCAGTAGATCCCACAGCATGGCCGAGACCTACGAGCAGTACTTC
CASRSHSMAETYEQYF
>TRBJ1-1|NA|TRBV6-6|NA
TGTGCCAGCAGTCCCTGGAACACTGAAGCTTTCTTT
CASSPWNTEAFF
>TRBJ1-4|NA|TRBV19|NA
TGTGCCAGTCACCGCCTACCTGGGGCCACTAATGAAAAACTGTTTTTT
CASHRLPGATNEKLFF
>TRBJ1-1|NA|TRBV7-3|NA
TGTGCCAGCAGCTTAACGCCGGCGCAGGGTACGACTGAAGCTTTCTTT
CASSLTPAQGTTEAFF
>TRBJ2-7|NA|TRBV25-1|NA
TGTGCCAGCAGTGACTTGACAGGTTTCGGAGAGCAGTACTTC
CASSDLTGFGEQYF
>TRBJ2-5|NA|TRBV14|NA
TGTGCCAGCAGCCTTCTTGGGACTGGTCTCGAGACCCAGTACTTC
CASSLLGTGLETQYF
>TRBJ2-4|NA|TRBV7-9|NA
TGTGCCAGCAGCTTAAAGGGGGAGAAAAACATTCAGTACTTC
CASSLKGEKNIQYF
>TRBJ1-5|NA|TRBV5-8|NA
TGTGCCAGCAGCTTGATCACAGGGTCGTTTCAGAGCAATCAGCCCCAGCATTTT
CASSLITGSFQSNQPQHF
>TRBJ1-1|NA|TRBV6-5|NA
TGTGCCAGCAGCGGCTGGCTCCTAGGAGGCACTGAAGCTTTCTTT
CASSGWLLGGTEAFF
>TRBJ2-7|NA|TRBV5-1|TRBD2
TGCGCCAGCACCAGGACTAGCGGTAATTCCGGTCCGGGCGAGCAGTACTTC
CASTRTSGNSGPGEQYF